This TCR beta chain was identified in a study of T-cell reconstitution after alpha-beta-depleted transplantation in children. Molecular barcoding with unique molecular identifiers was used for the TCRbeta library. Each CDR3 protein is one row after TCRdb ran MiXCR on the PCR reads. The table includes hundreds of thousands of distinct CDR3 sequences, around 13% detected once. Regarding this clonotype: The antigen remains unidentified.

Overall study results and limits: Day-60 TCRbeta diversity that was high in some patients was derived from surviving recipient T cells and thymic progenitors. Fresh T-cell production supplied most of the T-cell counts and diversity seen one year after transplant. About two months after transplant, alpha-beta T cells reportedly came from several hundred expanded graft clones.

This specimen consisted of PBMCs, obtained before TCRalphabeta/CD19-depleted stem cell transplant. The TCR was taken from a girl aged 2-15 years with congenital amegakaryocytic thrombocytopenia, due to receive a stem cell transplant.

CDR3 loop: CASTLEGLAGGPSRFF. For the CDR3, the DNA is TGTGCCAGCACCCTAGAGGGCCTAGCGGGAGGACCTTCGCGGTTCTTC. The V call is TRBV12-3 or TRBV12-4, the J call TRBJ2-1; 11 bases align to TRBD2. V lost 7 bases and J lost 15; bases outside the gene matches: 20. The CDR3 has 16 residues.